This T cell receptor (beta chain) was captured in a study of T cell repertoires in cytomegalovirus infection. Study details: Public TCR beta signature analysis indicated the presence of both CMV infection and matching HLA type. Study-level points and caveats: Dominating the ex vivo response were TCR beta clonotypes that were CMV-specific and HLA-C-restricted.

With regard to this clonotype: The antigen remains undetermined.

TCRdb passed the reads through MiXCR, listing each CDR3 protein once. The sample lists about 220,000 distinct CDR3 sequences, about 39% occurring once. In germline, CDR1 is SEHNR, CDR2 FQNEAQ (reference sequence). The CDR3 length is 17 residues. Losses at the gene ends were 1 base for V and 5 bases for J; bases not matched to a gene: 12. The receptor's source is a human donor in good health (CMV status not recorded). Some clones in this sample may be carry-over from other donors' samples. Sequenced here: CD8+ T cells from cultured PBMCs, sampled from culture after CMV antigen stimulation. The genes are TRBV7-9 and TRBJ2-5; 8 positions match TRBD2. CDR3 nucleotide sequence: TGTGCCAGCAGCTTAGGTCGGACGCGGGGGGAAAAGGAGACCCAGTACTTC. Translated, it gives CASSLGRTRGEKETQYF. Combining the CDR3 with reference TRBV7-9 and TRBJ2-5 gives the whole variable domain DTGVSQNPRHKITKRGQNVTFRCDPISEHNRLYWYRQTLGQGPEFLTYFQNEAQLEKSRLLSDRFSAERPKGSFSTLEIQRTEQGDSAMYLCASSLGRTRGEKETQYFGPGTRLLVL.